This passage covers 24 T cell receptor beta chains from one sample sequenced in a study of shared clonotypes between healthy human individuals. Using immunoSEQ multiplex PCR, the repertoire was profiled, and TCRdb retains in-frame clones only, with some absent. Found here are millions of clones, about 95% of them singletons; the top ten hold about 1.1%. CD45RO-negative, CCR7-positively selected cells formed the naive CD8 fraction, excluding terminally differentiated effector memory CD45RA+ cells. The sample taken for sequencing was naive CD8+ T cells sorted from blood. These receptors were collected from a young man in good health.

This clone has only a few counts. The chain uses TRBV4-2 and TRBJ2-7; 12 nucleotides match TRBD2. The CDR3 has 15 amino acids. Germline lookup yields CDR1 LGHNA and CDR2 YNFKEQ. The V and J ends lost 4 bases and 3 bases, in that order; junction bases with no gene match: 4. CDR3 sequence reads: CASSRGTSGLYEQYF. Written as DNA, the CDR3 is TGTGCCAGCAGCCGGGGGACTAGCGGGCTCTACGAGCAGTACTTC.

This chain uses TRBV5-1 with TRBJ2-7; D is unresolved. Germline V gene data show CDR1 as SGHRS and CDR2 as YFSETQ. The ends were cut back, 4 bases at V and 4 bases at J, with 18 bases in the middle. The CDR3 runs 15 residues. CDR3: CASSPEPLGGYEQYF. For the CDR3, the DNA is TGCGCCAGCAGCCCCGAACCCCTAGGTGGGTACGAGCAGTACTTC.

To note about this clone: Other DNA sequences of this sample code for an identical CDR3. J is TRBJ1-1 and V is TRBV6-1, with 9 nucleotides matching TRBD1. V lost 3 bases and J lost 1; bases outside the gene matches: 3. Germline assignment: CDR1 MNHNS and CDR2 SASEGT. The CDR3 totals 15 residues. The CDR3 protein is CASSDPGQGNTEAFF. The CDR3 coding sequence is TGTGCCAGCAGTGACCCGGGACAGGGGAACACTGAAGCTTTCTTT.

This chain connects TRBV5-1 to TRBJ1-1; D possibly corresponds to TRBD1 (5 bases). V lost 6 bases, J lost 1 base, and 13 bases lay in between. Germline CDR1 and CDR2: SGHRS and YFSETQ. The CDR3 sequence is 14 residues long. The CDR3 bases are TGCGCCAGCATCGGGGACGGTCGGAACACTGAAGCTTTCTTT. The encoded protein is CASIGDGRNTEAFF. The variable domain in full, with the rest retrieved from reference TRBV5-1 and TRBJ1-1, is KAGVTQTPRYLIKTRGQQVTLSCSPISGHRSVSWYQQTPGQGLQFLFEYFSETQRNKGNFPGRFSGRQFSNSRSEMNVSTLELGDSALYLCASIGDGRNTEAFFGQGTRLTVV.

The chain couples TRBV5-1 to TRBJ2-7; TRBD1 matches at 12 bases. The CDR3 length is 19 residues. J lost 2 bases, V lost 3 bases, and 15 bases had no gene match. Germline lookup yields CDR1 SGHRS and CDR2 YFSETQ. This CDR3 reads CASSSKPGQGASPAYEQYF. The CDR3 coding sequence is TGCGCCAGCAGCTCGAAACCGGGACAGGGGGCTTCACCCGCCTACGAGCAGTACTTC.

The chain joins TRBV4-3 to TRBJ1-1, with a weak D call TRBD1 (5 bases). The germline V gene encodes CDR1 LGHNA and CDR2 YSLEER. Trimming removed 4 bases from V and 1 base from J, with 10 bases in between. The CDR3 is 14 residues long. CDR3 sequence reads: CASSLWDGNTEAFF. The CDR3, as DNA: TGCGCCAGCAGCCTCTGGGACGGGAACACTGAAGCTTTCTTT.

The chain is built from TRBV27 and TRBJ2-1; 9 nucleotides match TRBD2. The germline gives CDR1 MNHEY, CDR2 SMNVEV (reference sequence). This CDR3 contains 13 residues. V gave up 6 bases and J gave up 6 bases; unmatched junction bases: 3. In DNA form, the CDR3 reads TGTGCCAGCAGCTTGACTAGCGGCAATGAGCAGTTCTTC. This gives the protein CASSLTSGNEQFF.

J is TRBJ1-2 and V is TRBV5-4; no definite D call. Trimming removed 3 bases from V and 4 bases from J, with 16 bases in between. CDR1 is SGHNT and CDR2 is YYREEE in the germline V gene (reference sequence). The CDR3 covers 15 residues. CDR3 nucleotides: TGTGCCAGCAGCTCACCTCTTGAGGGAATCTATGGCTACACCTTC. Protein product: CASSSPLEGIYGYTF. Using reference TRBV5-4 and TRBJ1-2 for the parts outside the CDR3, the full variable domain is ETGVTQSPTHLIKTRGQQVTLRCSSQSGHNTVSWYQQALGQGPQFIFQYYREEENGRGNFPPRFSGLQFPNYSSELNVNALELDDSALYLCASSSPLEGIYGYTFGSGTRLTVV.

This chain uses TRBV5-6 with TRBJ2-2; D tentatively fits TRBD1 or TRBD2 (5 bases each). Germline values: CDR1 SGHDT, CDR2 YYEEEE. V was cut by 0 bases and J by 3 bases, with 12 bases left in between. This CDR3 has 16 amino acids. CDR3 residues: CASSLEYQGDTGELFF. The CDR3 DNA follows: TGTGCCAGCAGCTTGGAGTACCAGGGAGACACCGGGGAGCTGTTTTTT.

As to this clone: A much bigger clone sits one base away, suggesting this may be a read error. Other nucleotide sequences from this sample produce the same CDR3. This rearrangement joins TRBV4-3 to TRBJ2-7; 11 bases line up with TRBD2. The V segment lost 1 base and the J segment 4 bases; nucleotides outside the gene matches: 0. This CDR3 spans 14 amino acids. Germline CDR1 LGHNA, CDR2 YSLEER. The CDR3 nucleotides read TGCGCCAGCAGCCAAGGGACTAGCGGGTACGAGCAGTACTTC. This gives the protein CASSQGTSGYEQYF.

This clone has a single count. The rearrangement links TRBV9 to TRBJ2-1; D is uncertain. The CDR3 runs to 14 residues. Trimming stripped 6 bases from V and 5 bases from J, with 15 bases between. The germline V gene has CDR1 SGDLS and CDR2 YYNGEE. The CDR3 DNA reads TGTGCCAGCATATGGGCCTCGGTGGACAATGAGCAGTTCTTC. Encoded protein: CASIWASVDNEQFF.

About this clone itself: Other nucleotide sequences in the sample specify the same CDR3. CDR3: CAWSAENYNSPLHF. CDR3 nucleotide sequence: TGTGCCTGGAGTGCGGAGAATTATAATTCACCCCTCCACTTT. This chain uses TRBV30 with TRBJ1-6; D unclear. Germline V gives CDR1 GTSNPN, CDR2 SVGIG (reference sequence). Trimming removed 1 base at V and 4 bases at J, with 8 bases between. CDR3 length: 14 residues.

On this clone: The identical CDR3 is also encoded by other nucleotide sequences in the sample. This chain uses TRBV4-1 with TRBJ1-6; the D is unclear. Trimming removed 1 base from V and 0 bases from J, with 4 bases in between. Per the germline V gene, CDR1 is MGHRA and CDR2 is YSYEKL. The CDR3 has 15 residues. Here the CDR3 reads CASSQGGSYNSPLHF. In nucleotides, the CDR3 is TGCGCCAGCAGCCAAGGGGGCTCCTATAATTCACCCCTCCACTTT.

The genes are TRBV10-3 and TRBJ2-2, with TRBD2 matching 7 bases. After removal of 0 bases from V and 6 bases from J, the junction contained 1 base not matched to a gene. The CDR3 runs 14 residues. CDR1 and CDR2 from the germline V gene are ENHRY and SYGVKD. The CDR3 DNA sequence: TGTGCCATCAGTGAGTCTAGCGGGCCCGGGGAGCTGTTTTTT. Encoded protein: CAISESSGPGELFF.

As DNA, the CDR3 is TGCGCCAGCAGCCAAGCCGGGACAGGGGAGGACTATGGCTACACCTTC. It specifies CASSQAGTGEDYGYTF. The chain has TRBV4-3 and TRBJ1-2, with 10 bases that match TRBD1. Germline V gene data show CDR1 as LGHNA and CDR2 as YSLEER. With 1 base clipped from V and 3 bases from J, the junction kept 5 bases outside the gene matches. CDR3 length equals 16 residues.

The chain recombines TRBV4-1 with TRBJ2-7; D uncertain. V lost 5 bases to trimming and J lost 0 bases, with 14 bases between them. The germline V gene encodes CDR1 MGHRA and CDR2 YSYEKL. The CDR3 is 15 residues long. The CDR3 loop is CASSASVVASYEQYF. The DNA for the CDR3 is TGCGCCAGCAGCGCGTCAGTTGTGGCCTCCTACGAGCAGTACTTC.

This clone was recorded a few times. Within the sample, other DNA sequences also encode this same CDR3. The chain joins TRBV30 to TRBJ1-5, with no clear D. The V end lost 2 bases, the J end lost 0 bases, and 5 bases lay between the germline ends. Germline V gene data show CDR1 as GTSNPN and CDR2 as SVGIG (reference sequence). This CDR3 contains 13 residues. The CDR3 loop is CAWSLDSNQPQHF. Here the CDR3 DNA reads TGTGCCTGGAGTCTCGATAGCAATCAGCCCCAGCATTTT.

The V call is TRBV6-1, the J call TRBJ1-5; D gene uncertain. V lost 2 bases, J lost 4 bases, and 9 bases lay in between. Germline V CDR1 and CDR2: MNHNS, SASEGT. This CDR3 has 14 residues. In DNA form, the CDR3 reads TGTGCCAGCAGTGAATATATCGGGAATCAGCCCCAGCATTTT. This translates into CASSEYIGNQPQHF.

The gene calls are TRBV9 and TRBJ1-4, with TRBD1 identical over 7 bases. Unmatched junction bases numbered 10, after V lost 10 bases and J lost 7 bases. CDR3 length: 13 residues. Germline lookup yields CDR1 SGDLS and CDR2 YYNGEE. In nucleotides, the CDR3 is TGTGCCTCCCAGGGGGGGGGCAGTGAAAAACTGTTTTTT. It translates to CASQGGGSEKLFF.

This chain uses TRBV11-3 with TRBJ2-1; tentatively, D is TRBD1 or TRBD2 (5 bases each). The V end lost 2 bases, the J end lost 5 bases, and 22 bases lay between the germline ends. Looked up from germline, CDR1 is SGHNT and CDR2 is YENEEA. CDR3 length equals 18 residues. The CDR3 sequence is CASSLNSVIAGTHNEQFF. CDR3 coding DNA: TGTGCCAGCAGCTTAAATTCTGTGATAGCCGGGACCCACAATGAGCAGTTCTTC.

V gene TRBV19 combines with J gene TRBJ1-1; a weak D match, TRBD1 (5 bases). CDR3 length: 14 residues. Germline CDR1 and CDR2: LNHDA and SQIVND (reference sequence). V dropped 6 bases and J dropped 0 bases, with 11 bases sitting between them. CDR3 amino acids: CASSVTEMNTEAFF. CDR3 DNA sequence: TGTGCCAGTAGCGTGACAGAGATGAACACTGAAGCTTTCTTT. Complete variable domain (other parts from reference TRBV19 and TRBJ1-1): DGGITQSPKYLFRKEGQNVTLSCEQNLNHDAMYWYRQDPGQGLRLIYYSQIVNDFQKGDIAEGYSVSREKKESFPLTVTSAQKNPTAFYLCASSVTEMNTEAFFGQGTRLTVV.

The CDR3 region is CASSQGSGTGGYEQYF. The DNA for the CDR3 is TGCGCCAGCAGCCAAGGGTCCGGGACAGGGGGCTACGAGCAGTACTTC. V usage is TRBV4-1 and J usage is TRBJ2-7, with 11 bases aligning to TRBD1. Trimming at V came to 1 base and at J to 3 bases, leaving 5 bases not matched to a gene. The germline gives CDR1 MGHRA, CDR2 YSYEKL. This CDR3 has 16 amino acids.

The chain employs TRBV4-1 and TRBJ2-1, with D possibly called TRBD1 or TRBD2 (5 bases each). This CDR3 is 16 amino acids long. Trimming cost V 1 base and J 7 bases, with 17 bases left between them. The V gene's germline CDR1 is MGHRA and CDR2 YSYEKL. The CDR3 region is CASSQGIQGWGNEQFF. CDR3 sequence (DNA): TGCGCCAGCAGCCAAGGAATTCAGGGATGGGGGAATGAGCAGTTCTTC.

The gene calls are TRBV7-6 and TRBJ2-6, with D possibly being TRBD1 (6 bases). The CDR3 covers 16 residues. The ends were cut back, 3 bases at V and 2 bases at J, with 11 bases in the middle. The germline CDR1 and CDR2 sequences are SGHVS and FNYEAQ. The CDR3 nucleotides read TGTGCCAGCAGCTTGACCCAGGGGACTGGGGCCAACGTCCTGACTTTC. The encoded protein is CASSLTQGTGANVLTF.